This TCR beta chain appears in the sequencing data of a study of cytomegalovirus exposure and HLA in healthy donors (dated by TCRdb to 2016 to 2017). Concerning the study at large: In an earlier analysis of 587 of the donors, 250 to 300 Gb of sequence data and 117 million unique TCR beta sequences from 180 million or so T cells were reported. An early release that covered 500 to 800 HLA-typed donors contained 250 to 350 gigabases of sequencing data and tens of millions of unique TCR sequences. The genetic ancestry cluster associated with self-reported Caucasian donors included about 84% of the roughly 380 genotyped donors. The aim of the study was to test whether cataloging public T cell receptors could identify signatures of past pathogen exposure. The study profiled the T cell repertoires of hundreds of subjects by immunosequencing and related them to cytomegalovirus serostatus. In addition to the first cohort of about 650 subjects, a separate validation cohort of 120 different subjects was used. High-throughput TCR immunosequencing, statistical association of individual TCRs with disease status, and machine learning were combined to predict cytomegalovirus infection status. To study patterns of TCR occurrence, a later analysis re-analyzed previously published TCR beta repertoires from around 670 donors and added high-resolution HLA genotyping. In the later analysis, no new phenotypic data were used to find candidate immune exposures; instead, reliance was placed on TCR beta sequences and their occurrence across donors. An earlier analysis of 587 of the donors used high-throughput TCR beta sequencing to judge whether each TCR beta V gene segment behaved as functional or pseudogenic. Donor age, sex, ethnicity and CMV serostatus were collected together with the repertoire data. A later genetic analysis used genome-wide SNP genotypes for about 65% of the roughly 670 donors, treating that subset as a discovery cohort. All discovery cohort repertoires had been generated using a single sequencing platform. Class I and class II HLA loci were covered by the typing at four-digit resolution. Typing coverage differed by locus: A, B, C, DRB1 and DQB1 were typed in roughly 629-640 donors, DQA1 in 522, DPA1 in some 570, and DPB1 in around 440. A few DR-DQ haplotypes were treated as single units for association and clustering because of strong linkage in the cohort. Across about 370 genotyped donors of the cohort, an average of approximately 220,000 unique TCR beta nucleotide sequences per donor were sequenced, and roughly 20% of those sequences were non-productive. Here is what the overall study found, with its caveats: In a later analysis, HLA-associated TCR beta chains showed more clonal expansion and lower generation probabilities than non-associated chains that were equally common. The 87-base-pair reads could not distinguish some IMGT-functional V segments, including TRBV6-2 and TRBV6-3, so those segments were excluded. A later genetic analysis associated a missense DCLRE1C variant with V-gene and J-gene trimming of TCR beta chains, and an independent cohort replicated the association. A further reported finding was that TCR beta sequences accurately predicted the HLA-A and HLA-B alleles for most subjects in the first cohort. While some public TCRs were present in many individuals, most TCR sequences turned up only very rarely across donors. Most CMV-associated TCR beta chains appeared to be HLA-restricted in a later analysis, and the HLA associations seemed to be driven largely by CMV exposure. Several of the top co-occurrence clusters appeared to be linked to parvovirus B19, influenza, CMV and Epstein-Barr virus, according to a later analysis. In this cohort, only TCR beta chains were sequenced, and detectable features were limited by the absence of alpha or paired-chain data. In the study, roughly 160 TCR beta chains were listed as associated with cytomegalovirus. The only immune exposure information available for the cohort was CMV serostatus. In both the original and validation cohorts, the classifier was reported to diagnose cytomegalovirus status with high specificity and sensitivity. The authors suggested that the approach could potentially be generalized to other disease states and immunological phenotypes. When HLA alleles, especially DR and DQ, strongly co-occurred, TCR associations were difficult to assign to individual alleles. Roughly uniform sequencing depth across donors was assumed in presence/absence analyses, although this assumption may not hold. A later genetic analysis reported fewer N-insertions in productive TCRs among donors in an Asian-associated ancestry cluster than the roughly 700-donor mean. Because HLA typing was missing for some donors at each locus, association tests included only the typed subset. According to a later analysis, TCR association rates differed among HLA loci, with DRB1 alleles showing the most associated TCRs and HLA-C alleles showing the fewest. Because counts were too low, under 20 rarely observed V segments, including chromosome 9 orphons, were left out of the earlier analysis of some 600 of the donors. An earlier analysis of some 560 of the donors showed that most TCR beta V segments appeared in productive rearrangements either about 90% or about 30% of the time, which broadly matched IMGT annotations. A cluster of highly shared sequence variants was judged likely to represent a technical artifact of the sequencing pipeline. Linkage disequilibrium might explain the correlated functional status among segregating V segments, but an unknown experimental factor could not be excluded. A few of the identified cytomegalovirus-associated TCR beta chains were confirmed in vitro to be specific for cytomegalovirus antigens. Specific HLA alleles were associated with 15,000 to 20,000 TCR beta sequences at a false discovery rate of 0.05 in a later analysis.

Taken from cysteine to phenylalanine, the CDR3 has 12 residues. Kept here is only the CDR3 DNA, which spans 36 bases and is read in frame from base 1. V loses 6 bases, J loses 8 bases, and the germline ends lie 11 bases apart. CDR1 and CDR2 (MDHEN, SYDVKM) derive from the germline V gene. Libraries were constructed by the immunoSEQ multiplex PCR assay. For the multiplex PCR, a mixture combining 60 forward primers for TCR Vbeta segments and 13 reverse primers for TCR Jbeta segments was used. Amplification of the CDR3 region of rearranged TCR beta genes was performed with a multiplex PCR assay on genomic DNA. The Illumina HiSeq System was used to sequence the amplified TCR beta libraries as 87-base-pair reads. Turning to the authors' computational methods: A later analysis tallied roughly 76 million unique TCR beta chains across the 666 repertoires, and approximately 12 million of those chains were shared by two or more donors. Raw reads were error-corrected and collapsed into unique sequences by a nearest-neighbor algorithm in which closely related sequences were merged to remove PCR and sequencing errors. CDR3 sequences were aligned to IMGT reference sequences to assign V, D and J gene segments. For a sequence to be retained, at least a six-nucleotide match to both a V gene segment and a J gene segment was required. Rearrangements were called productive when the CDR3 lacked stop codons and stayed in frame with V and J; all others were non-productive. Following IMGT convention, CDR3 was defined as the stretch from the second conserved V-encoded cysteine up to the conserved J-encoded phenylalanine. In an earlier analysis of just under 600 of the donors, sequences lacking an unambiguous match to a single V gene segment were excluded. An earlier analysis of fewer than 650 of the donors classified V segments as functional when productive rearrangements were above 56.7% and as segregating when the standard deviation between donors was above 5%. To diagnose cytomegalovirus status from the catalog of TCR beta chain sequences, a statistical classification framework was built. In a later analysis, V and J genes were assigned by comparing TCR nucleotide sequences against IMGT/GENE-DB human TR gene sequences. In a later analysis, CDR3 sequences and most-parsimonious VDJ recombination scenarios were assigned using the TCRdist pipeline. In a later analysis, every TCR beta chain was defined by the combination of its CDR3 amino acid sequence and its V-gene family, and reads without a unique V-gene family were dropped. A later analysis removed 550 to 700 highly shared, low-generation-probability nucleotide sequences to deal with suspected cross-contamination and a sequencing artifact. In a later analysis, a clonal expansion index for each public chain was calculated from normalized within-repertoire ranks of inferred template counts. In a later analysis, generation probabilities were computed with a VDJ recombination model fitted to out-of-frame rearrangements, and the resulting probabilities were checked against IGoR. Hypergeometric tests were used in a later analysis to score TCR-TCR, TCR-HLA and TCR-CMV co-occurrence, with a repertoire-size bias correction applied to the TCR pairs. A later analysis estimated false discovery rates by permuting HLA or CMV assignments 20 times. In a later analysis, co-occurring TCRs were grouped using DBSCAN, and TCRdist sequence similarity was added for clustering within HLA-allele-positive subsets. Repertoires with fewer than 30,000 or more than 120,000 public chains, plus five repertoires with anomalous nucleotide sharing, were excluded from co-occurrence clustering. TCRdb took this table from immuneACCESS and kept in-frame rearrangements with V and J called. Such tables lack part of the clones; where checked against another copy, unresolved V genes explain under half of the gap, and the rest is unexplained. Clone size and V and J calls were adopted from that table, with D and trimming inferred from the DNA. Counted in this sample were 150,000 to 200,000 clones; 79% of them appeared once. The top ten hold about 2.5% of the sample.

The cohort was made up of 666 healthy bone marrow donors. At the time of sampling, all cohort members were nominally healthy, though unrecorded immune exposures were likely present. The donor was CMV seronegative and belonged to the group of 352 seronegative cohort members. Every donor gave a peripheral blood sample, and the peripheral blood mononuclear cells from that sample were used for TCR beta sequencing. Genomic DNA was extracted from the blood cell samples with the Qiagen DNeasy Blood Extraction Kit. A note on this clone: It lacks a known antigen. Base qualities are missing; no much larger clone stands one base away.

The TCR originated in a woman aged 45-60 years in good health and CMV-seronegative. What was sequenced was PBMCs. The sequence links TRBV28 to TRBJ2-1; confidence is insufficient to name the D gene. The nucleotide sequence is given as TGTGCCAGCAGCCCCCCGGTCGATGAGCAGTTCTTC. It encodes CASSPPVDEQFF.